Listed below are T cell receptor beta chains from one sample, sequenced in a study of neoadjuvant anti-PD-1 for oral cavity cancer. Clones were sequenced by immunoSEQ multiplex PCR, and TCRdb holds only the in-frame ones, with some missing. The sample records around 8,000 clones, about 62% being singletons. Sequenced material: PBMCs, taken after nivolumab (anti-PD-1) treatment. These receptors originate from a person between 40 and 79 years old with oral cavity squamous cell carcinoma. Both conserved end residues are part of each CDR3. Fields, in order: V gene, J gene, D gene, clone size, CDR3 DNA, CDR3 protein. D genes are given only for firm matches. Only some rows state a clone size, as once, few, many or a class for expanded clones.

TRBV28	TRBJ1-2	.	few	TGTGCCAGCAGGCCCGCTAGCTATGGCTACACCTTC	CASRPASYGYTF
TRBV4-3	TRBJ2-2	.	.	TGCGCCAGCAGCCAAGATCTGGGGGGCCAGAACACCGGGGAGCTGTTTTTT	CASSQDLGGQNTGELFF
TRBV27	TRBJ1-1	.	.	TGTGCCAGCAGTTTAAATCTAAACACTGAAGCTTTCTTT	CASSLNLNTEAFF
TRBV10-3	TRBJ1-2	.	.	TGTGCCATCGGGGACGGACTATTGTATGGCTACACCTTC	CAIGDGLLYGYTF
TRBV5-4	TRBJ2-5	.	.	TGTGCCAGCAGCCCCCAGGGGACGGGAGAGACCCAGTACTTC	CASSPQGTGETQYF
TRBV7-9	TRBJ1-2	TRBD1	.	TGTGCCAGCAGCCCACAGGGGAGGATCGATGGCTACACCTTC	CASSPQGRIDGYTF
TRBV19	TRBJ1-5	TRBD1	.	TGTGCCAGTAAGCGACAGGGGTTTAATCAGCCCCAGCATTTT	CASKRQGFNQPQHF
TRBV4-3	TRBJ2-3	.	.	TGCGCCAGCAGCAAAGGGACTTATAGCACAGATACGCAGTATTTT	CASSKGTYSTDTQYF
TRBV15	TRBJ1-3	.	.	TGTGCCACCAGCAGGAGGGGGGGCCAGGGGAACACCATATATTTT	CATSRRGGQGNTIYF
TRBV5-4	TRBJ2-4	TRBD1	medium-sized	TGTGCCAGCAGCTTTTGGACAGGATCTAAAAACATTCAGTACTTC	CASSFWTGSKNIQYF
TRBV4-3	TRBJ1-6	.	.	TGCGCCAGCAGCCGAGTCACGGGACTAAATTCACCCCTCCACTTT	CASSRVTGLNSPLHF
TRBV9	TRBJ2-3	.	.	TGTGCCAGCAGCGGAGTTGAACCTAGCACAGATACGCAGTATTTT	CASSGVEPSTDTQYF
TRBV6-5	TRBJ2-5	.	.	TGTGCCAGCAGGCCGACAGGGAGGGAGACCCAGTACTTC	CASRPTGRETQYF
TRBV7-3	TRBJ2-2	.	.	TGTGCCAGCAGCTTAACCGGCACCGGGGAGCTGTTTTTT	CASSLTGTGELFF
TRBV5-1	TRBJ1-1	TRBD1	.	TGCGCCAGCAGCCAAGGGACAGGGAAAGCTTTCTTT	CASSQGTGKAFF
TRBV6-1	TRBJ1-4	TRBD1	few	TGTGCCAGCAGTGGGGGACAGGTTAATGAAAAACTGTTTTTT	CASSGGQVNEKLFF
TRBV5-8	TRBJ1-4	TRBD1	.	TGTGCCAGCAGCTTTGACAGGGCCAGAACTAATGAAAAACTGTTTTTT	CASSFDRARTNEKLFF
TRBV7-8	TRBJ2-7	TRBD2	.	TGTGCCAGCAAGGGACTAGCGGGGGAGGGCGAGCAGTACTTC	CASKGLAGEGEQYF
TRBV19	TRBJ1-1	TRBD1	.	TGTGCCAGTAGTACTGGACAGGGGCGCGGGGGTGAAGCTTTCTTT	CASSTGQGRGGEAFF
TRBV7-9	TRBJ1-1	TRBD1	.	TGTGCCAGCAGCTCGGGACAGATGAACACTGAAGCTTTCTTT	CASSSGQMNTEAFF
TRBV5-1	TRBJ2-5	TRBD2	.	TGCGCCAGCAGCCCGGCGGTGGTAGCGGGGGTGGAGACCCAGTACTTC	CASSPAVVAGVETQYF
TRBV7-2	TRBJ2-7	.	few	TGTGCCAGCAGCTTAGGGTGGAGGGTGGTTGCCGAGCAGTACTTC	CASSLGWRVVAEQYF
TRBV28	TRBJ2-1	.	.	TGTGCCAGCAGTTTATTGAGACAATACAATGAGCAGTTCTTC	CASSLLRQYNEQFF
TRBV2	TRBJ2-2	.	.	TGTGCCAGCAGCCCTACAGCCCCGGGGGCGAGGAACACCGGGGAGCTGTTTTTT	CASSPTAPGARNTGELFF
TRBV9	TRBJ2-5	TRBD1	.	TGTGCCAGCAGCGTAGAGGGGGACAGGGAAGAGACCCAGTACTTC	CASSVEGDREETQYF
TRBV19	TRBJ2-5	.	.	TGTGCCAGTAGCCTAACCTTTTTGGTTCAAGGGACCCAGTACTTC	CASSLTFLVQGTQYF
TRBV5-1	TRBJ2-1	TRBD1	.	TGCGCCAGCAGCTTGGCAGGGGGCACGTACAATGAGCAGTTCTTC	CASSLAGGTYNEQFF
TRBV5-1	TRBJ1-3	.	.	TGCGCCAGCAGCTTGGCCTGGAACAACCGGGGAGGGAACACCATATATTTT	CASSLAWNNRGGNTIYF
TRBV10-3	TRBJ2-1	.	.	TGTGCCATCAGTGAGACAACAGCTGAGCAGTTCTTC	CAISETTAEQFF
TRBV19	TRBJ1-5	TRBD1	.	TGTGCCAGTAGTCTCCAAATCAGGGGGCGCGTTAGTGGCAATCAGCCCCAGCATTTT	CASSLQIRGRVSGNQPQHF
TRBV4-3	TRBJ2-2	.	.	TGCGCCAGCAGCAAACAGGAGAGGGGCACCGGGGAGCTGTTTTTT	CASSKQERGTGELFF